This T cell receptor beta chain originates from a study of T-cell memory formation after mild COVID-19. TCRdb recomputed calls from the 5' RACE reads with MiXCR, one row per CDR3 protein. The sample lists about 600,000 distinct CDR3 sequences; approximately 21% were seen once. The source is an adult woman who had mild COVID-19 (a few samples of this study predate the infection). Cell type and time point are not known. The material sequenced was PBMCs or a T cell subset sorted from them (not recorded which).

CDR3 amino acids: CSASHWDSYEQYF. The DNA for the CDR3 is TGCAGTGCTTCCCACTGGGATTCCTACGAGCAGTACTTC. The chain recombines TRBV20-1 with TRBJ2-7; no definite D call. Trimming cost V 5 bases and J 1 base, with 12 bases left between them. Germline values: CDR1 DFQATT, CDR2 SNEGSKA (reference sequence). This CDR3 comprises 13 residues.